This entry features one TCR beta chain sequence. This entry belongs to a study of Ad26.COV2.S vaccination and SARS-CoV-2 variants. This CDR3 spans 15 amino acids. V shed 4 bases and J 9 bases; nucleotides not matched to a gene: 10. The germline gives CDR1 SQVTM, CDR2 ANQGSEA. Method: immunoSEQ multiplex PCR; TCRdb's copy keeps in-frame clones and lacks some. The table lists over 400,000 clones, 85% to 90% of them singletons. Regarding treatment: roughly 18 received Ad26.COV2.S at low or high dose, single or two shots; roughly five received placebo; per-sample allocation not given. Day 63 after the first vaccine or placebo injection was the time point for sampling.

The chain carries TRBV29-1 and TRBJ2-1; 12 bases fit TRBD2. This sample comprised peripheral blood, obtained in a trial of Ad26.COV2.S vaccine versus placebo. This clonotype was obtained from a person aged 18-65 years who received the Ad26.COV2.S COVID-19 vaccine or a placebo. CDR3 bases: TGCAGCGTTGGTCGTAGACTAGCGGGAGTAGGTGAGCAGTTCTTC. Its protein product is CSVGRRLAGVGEQFF.